The clone carrying this TCR beta chain was recorded once. In the study's own analysis: Amplified reference gene primers provided the basis for estimating nucleated cell counts. Only in-frame clones appear in the TCRdb table, and some are missing; sequencing was by immunoSEQ multiplex PCR. The D gene and trimming were derived from the DNA, and the V and J assignments and clone size from that table. Of approximately 300,000 clones detected, roughly 83% appear once; the ten largest clones hold about 1.6%. These data come from a study of blood T cell repertoires in COVID-19. Overall study: Samples representing acute and convalescent COVID-19 were sourced from the United States, Italy and Spain. The analysed material was cDNA or gDNA that came from T cells, B-cell-depleted T cells, or PBMCs.

Specimen: peripheral blood. The TCR sequence derives from a woman aged 50 to 60 with acute or convalescent COVID-19.

The CDR3 DNA sequence: TGTGCCAGCAGCTTCGTGCTGGGGAGCTCCTACGAGCAGTACTTC. Residues: CASSFVLGSSYEQYF. This sequence joins TRBV7-9 and TRBJ2-7; TRBD2 might be the D (5 bases). The germline V gene has CDR1 SEHNR and CDR2 FQNEAQ (reference sequence). The CDR3 totals 15 residues. The germline V and J ends were trimmed by 3 bases and 0 bases, with 12 bases remaining between them. Looking up the rest from reference TRBV7-9 and TRBJ2-7 gives the full variable domain: DTGVSQNPRHKITKRGQNVTFRCDPISEHNRLYWYRQTLGQGPEFLTYFQNEAQLEKSRLLSDRFSAERPKGSFSTLEIQRTEQGDSAMYLCASSFVLGSSYEQYFGPGTRLTVT.